These 12 T cell receptor beta chains were all obtained from the same sample, sequenced in a study of T cell responses to AZD1222 COVID-19 vaccine. Libraries were prepared by immunoSEQ multiplex PCR; TCRdb keeps only in-frame clonotypes and omits some of them. The profile shows some 150,000 clones, more than 70% of them singletons. The input for sequencing was peripheral blood, taken 28 days after the second AZD1222 dose. The receptors here all came from an adult who received the AZD1222 COVID-19 vaccine.

The rearrangement uses TRBV24-1 and TRBJ1-2; TRBD1 matches 7 bases. This CDR3 is 12 amino acids long. V dropped 0 bases and J dropped 13; count of bases not matched to a gene: 4. Germline V CDR1 and CDR2: KGHDR, SFDVKD. In nucleotides, the CDR3 is TGTGCCACCAGTGATTTGGACAGGGTTACCACCTTC. Translated, it gives CATSDLDRVTTF.

The chain couples TRBV18 to TRBJ1-1, with 8 nucleotides matching TRBD1. V gave up 3 bases and J gave up 1 base; unmatched junction bases: 7. Germline CDR1 and CDR2: KGHSH and LQKENI. The CDR3 is 16 amino acids. The CDR3 reads CASSPTGAFSNTEAFF. The CDR3 nucleotides are TGTGCCAGCTCACCGACAGGGGCGTTTTCGAACACTGAAGCTTTCTTT.

The CDR3 coding sequence is TGTGCCAGCAGCAAAGCGCGAACTAGCGGGAGTTCTAGCACAGATACGCAGTATTTT. Translating it yields CASSKARTSGSSSTDTQYF. The chain joins TRBV21-1 to TRBJ2-3; the DNA was not compared with TRBD2, the D call given in the table. TRBV21-1 is a known pseudogene. This CDR3 region has 19 residues.

The chain carries TRBV19 and TRBJ1-2, with D hard to call. Trimming left V 7 bases short and J 2 bases short, with 14 bases between. Germline V gene data show CDR1 as LNHDA and CDR2 as SQIVND (reference sequence). This CDR3 is built from 14 residues. CDR3 DNA: TGTGCCAGTACCCCGGCCGGGATAAACTATGGCTACACCTTC. It specifies CASTPAGINYGYTF.

V and J are TRBV6-1 and TRBJ2-7, with a weak D call TRBD1 (7 bases). CDR3 length: 15 residues. V dropped 2 bases and J dropped 4 bases, with 15 bases sitting between them. From germline, CDR1 is MNHNS and CDR2 SASEGT. CDR3 in amino acids: CASSESEGASYEQYF. DNA of the CDR3: TGTGCCAGCAGTGAATCGGAGGGGGCAAGTTACGAGCAGTACTTC.

V is TRBV2 and J is TRBJ2-7, with D possibly TRBD2 on 5 matching bases. V was pared by 7 bases and J by 6 bases, with 10 bases between. This CDR3 is 11 amino acids long. The germline gives CDR1 SNHLY, CDR2 FYNNEI. CDR3 sequence (DNA): TGTGCCAGCAACTATGCGGGCGAGCAGTACTTC. Protein sequence: CASNYAGEQYF.

The chain carries TRBV28 and TRBJ1-2, with D unclear. The CDR3 runs 12 residues. V shed 3 bases and J shed 8 bases, with 10 bases lying between them. Per germline, CDR1 MDHEN and CDR2 SYDVKM. CDR3 nucleotides: TGTGCCAGCAGTTTCGGTGGGATGGGCTACACCTTC. Translating it yields CASSFGGMGYTF.

This clone was picked up one time. The chain couples TRBV4-3 to TRBJ1-6; D remains unclear. Germline values: CDR1 LGHNA, CDR2 YSLEER. Trimming took off 0 bases at V and 10 bases at J, with 16 bases between the two ends. The CDR3 length is 16 residues. DNA for the CDR3: TGCGCCAGCAGCCAAGATTGGGAGACGGCTCAATCACCCCTCCACTTT. Residues: CASSQDWETAQSPLHF.

The V gene is TRBV18, the J gene TRBJ1-1; D call uncertain. Germline V CDR1 and CDR2: KGHSH, LQKENI. The CDR3 runs to 14 residues. V lost 3 bases to trimming and J lost 2 bases, with 10 bases between them. CDR3: CASSPYTTNTEAFF. Here the CDR3 DNA reads TGTGCCAGCTCACCTTACACCACTAACACTGAAGCTTTCTTT.

This chain links TRBV12-3 or TRBV12-4 with TRBJ1-2; D is unclear. Between the trimmed V and J ends, which lost 0 bases and 5 bases, there was a span of 7 bases. The CDR3 extends over 13 amino acids. The CDR3 DNA reads as TGTGCCAGCAGTTTAGCGGCGACGTATGGCTACACCTTC. As protein: CASSLAATYGYTF.

CDR3 sequence reads: CASSPPTAPLHF. The CDR3 bases are TGTGCCAGCAGTCCCCCGACGGCACCCCTCCACTTT. The rearrangement joins TRBV28 to TRBJ1-6; no firm D call. Germline values: CDR1 MDHEN, CDR2 SYDVKM. V lost 5 bases to trimming and J lost 11 bases, with 10 bases between them. This CDR3 is built from 12 residues.

This clone was recorded only once. The chain uses TRBV11-3 and TRBJ2-1; D remains ambiguous. This CDR3 region has 13 residues. The V end was cut by 4 bases, the J end by 8 bases, with 12 bases between. Germline V CDR1 and CDR2: SGHNT, YENEEA. CDR3 protein: CASSSHIGDEQFF. CDR3 coding DNA: TGTGCCAGCAGCTCACACATCGGAGATGAGCAGTTCTTC.